This T cell receptor (beta chain) is drawn from a study of T cell changes during pregnancy in multiple sclerosis. Sequencing used immunoSEQ multiplex PCR; TCRdb keeps in-frame clones, though not all of them. The sample has some 140,000 clones, 90% to 98% seen once. Germline CDR1 is ENHRY and CDR2 is SYGVKD. With V trimmed by 2 bases and J by 7 bases, 8 bases remained unmatched. CDR3 size: 16 residues. The specimen comprised peripheral blood, sampled after pregnancy. The chain is built from TRBV10-3 and TRBJ2-2; TRBD2 matches at 9 bases. The source of this sequence is a female donor with multiple sclerosis, enrolled in a pregnancy study. The DNA for the CDR3 is TGTGCCATCAGTGAGCCGACGGGACTAGCAAACGGGGAGCTGTTTTTT. It specifies CAISEPTGLANGELFF.